This entry concerns a single TCR beta chain. The antigen remains unidentified. The CDR3 covers 15 residues. Unmatched junction bases numbered 2, after V lost 4 bases and J lost 2 bases. CDR1 is MNHEY, CDR2 SMNVEV, per germline (reference sequence). TCRdb reanalysed the multiplex PCR reads using MiXCR and keeps one entry per CDR3 protein. The table includes 200,000 or so distinct CDR3 sequences, 31% detected once. The lymph nodes were axillary draining lymph nodes from breast cancer patients. The entry originates in a study of breast tumors, draining lymph nodes, adjacent tissues. Study conclusions and caveats: The lymph node origin of tumor T cells was framed as consistent with a hypothesis, not demonstrated. Most tumor T cells seemingly derive from lymph node, then expand in tumor. Luminal-like breast cancer showed significantly higher tumor–nontumor repertoire similarity than basal-like. Tumors had less TCR diversity than lymph nodes, more than nontumor tissue.

This chain connects TRBV27 to TRBJ2-4; 10 bases line up with TRBD2. Material: axillary lymph node tissue. The receptor was isolated from a female donor with breast cancer. Some clones in this sample may be carry-over from other donors' samples. Here the CDR3 DNA reads TGTGCCAGCAGTTCTAGCGGGAGAACCAAAAACATTCAGTACTTC. Its protein product is CASSSSGRTKNIQYF.